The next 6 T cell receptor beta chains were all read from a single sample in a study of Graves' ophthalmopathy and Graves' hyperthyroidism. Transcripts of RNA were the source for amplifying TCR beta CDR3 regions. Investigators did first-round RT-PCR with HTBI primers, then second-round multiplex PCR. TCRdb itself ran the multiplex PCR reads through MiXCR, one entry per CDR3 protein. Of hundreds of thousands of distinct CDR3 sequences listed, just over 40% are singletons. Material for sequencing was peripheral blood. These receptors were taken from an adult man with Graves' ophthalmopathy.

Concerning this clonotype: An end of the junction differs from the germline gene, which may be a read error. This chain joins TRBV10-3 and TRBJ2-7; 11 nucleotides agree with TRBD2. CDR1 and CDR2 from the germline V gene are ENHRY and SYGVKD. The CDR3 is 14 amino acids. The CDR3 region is CASSRGLAGYVQYF. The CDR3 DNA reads TGTGCCAGCAGCAGAGGACTAGCGGGCTACGTGCAGTACTTC.

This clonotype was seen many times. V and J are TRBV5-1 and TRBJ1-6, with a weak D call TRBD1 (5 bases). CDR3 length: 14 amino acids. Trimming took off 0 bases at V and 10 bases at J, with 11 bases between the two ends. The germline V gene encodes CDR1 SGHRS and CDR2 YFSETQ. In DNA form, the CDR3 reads TGCGCCAGCAGCTTGGAAGGGGATCAATCACCCCTCCACTTT. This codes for CASSLEGDQSPLHF.

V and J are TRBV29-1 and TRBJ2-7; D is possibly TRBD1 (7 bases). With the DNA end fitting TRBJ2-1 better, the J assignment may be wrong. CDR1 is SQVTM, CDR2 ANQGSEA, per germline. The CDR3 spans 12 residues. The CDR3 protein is CSVRTGAGEQFF. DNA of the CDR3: TGCAGCGTTCGTACAGGGGCGGGAGAGCAGTTCTTC.

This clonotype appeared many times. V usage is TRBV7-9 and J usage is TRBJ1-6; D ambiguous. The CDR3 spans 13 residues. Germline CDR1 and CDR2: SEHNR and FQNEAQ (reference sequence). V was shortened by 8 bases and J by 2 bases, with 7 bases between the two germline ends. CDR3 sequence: CASGAAYNSPLHF. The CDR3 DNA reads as TGTGCCAGCGGCGCAGCCTATAATTCACCCCTCCACTTT.

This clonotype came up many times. The DNA for the CDR3 is TGTGCCAGCAGCTTAACGAGGGCTAGCGGGGAGACCCAGTACTTC. It yields the protein CASSLTRASGETQYF. The rearrangement joins TRBV7-3 to TRBJ2-5, with 8 bases that match TRBD2. V dropped 0 bases and J dropped 5; count of bases not matched to a gene: 5. Germline V gene lookup returns CDR1 SGHTA and CDR2 FQGTGA. This CDR3 is built from 15 residues.

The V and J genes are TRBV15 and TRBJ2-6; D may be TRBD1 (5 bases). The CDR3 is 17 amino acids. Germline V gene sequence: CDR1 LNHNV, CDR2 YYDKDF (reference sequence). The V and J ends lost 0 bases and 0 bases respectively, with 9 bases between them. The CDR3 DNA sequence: TGTGCCACCAGCAGAGATTCAGGGTCCTCTGGGGCCAACGTCCTGACTTTC. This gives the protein CATSRDSGSSGANVLTF.